The sequence of this T cell receptor beta chain was determined in a study of CD8 T cells in ankylosing spondylitis. A note on this clonotype: What it binds is unknown.

In making TCR beta libraries, quantitative 5'-RACE with molecular barcodes was used. Each CDR3 protein gets one entry after TCRdb re-called the 5' RACE reads with MiXCR. This table holds under 450,000 distinct CDR3 sequences, about 15% found once. General study findings and limits: Disease-linked clones were reportedly significantly enriched in matched ankylosing spondylitis synovial fluid. For ankylosing spondylitis blood, a TCR beta motif of under 10 highly homologous variants appeared characteristic.

V shed 2 bases, J shed 7 bases, and the junction held 4 bases outside the gene matches. The length of the CDR3 is 15 residues. CDR1 is SGDLS, CDR2 YYNGEE, per germline. Sequences were obtained from blood, either unsorted or a sorted T cell fraction (not recorded which). J is TRBJ2-1 and V is TRBV9; 12 nucleotides agree with TRBD2. This receptor was obtained from a male donor with ankylosing spondylitis. The CDR3 sequence is CASSVLAGGSNEQFF. The CDR3 region has the DNA TGTGCCAGCAGCGTTCTAGCGGGAGGGTCAAATGAGCAGTTCTTC.